The 20 T cell receptor beta chains reported below all come from one sample, sequenced in a study of shared clonotypes between healthy human individuals. Method: immunoSEQ multiplex PCR; TCRdb's copy keeps in-frame clones and lacks some. The table shows around 700,000 clones, with 92% occurring only once. Naive-designated CD8 cells lacked CD45RO, were positively enriched for CCR7, and omitted terminally differentiated effector memory CD45RA+ cells. The sample consisted of naive CD8+ T cells sorted from blood. The receptors originated from a young man in good health.

The chain employs TRBV7-6 and TRBJ2-1, with 10 nucleotides matching TRBD2. The CDR3 loop spans 17 amino acids. V shed 5 bases, J shed 9 bases, and the junction held 16 bases outside the gene matches. Germline loops: CDR1 SGHVS, CDR2 FNYEAQ. The CDR3 bases are TGTGCCAGCAGCCGAGGGGCCGGGACTAGCGTTCTTTTTGAGCAGTTCTTC. It yields the protein CASSRGAGTSVLFEQFF.

The genes are TRBV27 and TRBJ2-1; D is possibly TRBD1 (5 bases). The germline gives CDR1 MNHEY, CDR2 SMNVEV (reference sequence). The V end lost 7 bases, the J end lost 0 bases, and 13 bases lay between the germline ends. The CDR3 is 15 residues long. The CDR3: CASIKQANSYNEQFF. The CDR3 coding sequence is TGTGCCAGCATCAAACAGGCGAACTCCTACAATGAGCAGTTCTTC.

The J gene is TRBJ2-2, the V gene TRBV7-9; TRBD2 agrees at 8 bases. V lost 6 bases, J lost 6 bases, and 6 bases stayed unmatched. Germline lookup yields CDR1 SEHNR and CDR2 FQNEAQ (reference sequence). This CDR3 contains 14 residues. The CDR3 DNA reads TGTGCCAGCAGGGGACTAGACTGGGCCGGGGAGCTGTTTTTT. Its translation: CASRGLDWAGELFF.

The rearrangement links TRBV28 to TRBJ1-5; TRBD1 agrees at 7 bases. Germline V gene sequence: CDR1 MDHEN, CDR2 SYDVKM. CDR3 size: 15 residues. Trimming removed 4 bases from V and 4 bases from J; junction bases left unmatched: 7. CDR3 sequence (DNA): TGTGCCAGCAGTTCGAGGACAGGAACAAATCAGCCCCAGCATTTT. This sequence encodes CASSSRTGTNQPQHF.

This clone came up once. This chain links TRBV27 with TRBJ2-5; 9 nucleotides line up with TRBD1. V lost 5 bases to trimming and J lost 5 bases; unmatched junction nucleotides: 12. The CDR3 contains 16 residues. Germline V lookup: CDR1 MNHEY, CDR2 SMNVEV (reference sequence). CDR3 sequence (DNA): TGTGCCAGCAGTCTAACGAGGGACAGGGTATGGGAGACCCAGTACTTC. Translating gives CASSLTRDRVWETQYF.

V gene TRBV19 combines with J gene TRBJ2-1; TRBD2 agrees at 16 bases. With V trimmed by 4 bases and J by 2 bases, 8 bases remained unmatched. Germline CDR1 reads LNHDA; CDR2 reads SQIVND (reference sequence). The CDR3 is 19 residues long. The CDR3 spells CASSRGSGLAGGPYNEQFF. DNA for the CDR3: TGTGCCAGTAGTAGAGGATCGGGACTAGCGGGAGGGCCCTACAATGAGCAGTTCTTC.

The V and J genes are TRBV7-8 and TRBJ1-4; a possible D gene is TRBD1 (6 bases). Trimming cost V 5 bases and J 8 bases, with 12 bases left between them. From germline, CDR1 is SGHVS and CDR2 FQNEAQ. The CDR3 consists of 13 residues. The chain's CDR3 is CASSALDREKLFF. CDR3 coding DNA: TGTGCCAGCAGCGCCCTTGACAGGGAAAAACTGTTTTTT.

This clone was picked up one time. This chain connects TRBV27 to TRBJ1-2; a possible D gene is TRBD1 (5 bases). V lost 7 bases and J lost 7, with 16 bases in between. This CDR3 is 13 amino acids long. Germline assignment: CDR1 MNHEY and CDR2 SMNVEV (reference sequence). The CDR3 DNA reads TGTGCCAGCACTCGAGGAGGGACCTCTGGCTACACCTTC. Protein sequence: CASTRGGTSGYTF.

This chain joins TRBV10-2 and TRBJ2-7; 9 bases agree with TRBD2. This CDR3 has 14 amino acids. The V and J ends lost 7 bases and 5 bases, in that order; junction bases with no gene match: 9. The germline V gene has CDR1 WSHSY and CDR2 SAAADI. CDR3 DNA: TGCGCCAGCAACTCCCACCTAGCGGGAAACGAGCAGTACTTC. This encodes CASNSHLAGNEQYF.

The rearrangement joins TRBV28 to TRBJ2-7; D gene uncertain. Germline loops: CDR1 MDHEN, CDR2 SYDVKM. With 6 bases removed from V and 1 base from J, the gap between germline ends came to 10 bases. The CDR3 extends over 13 amino acids. CDR3 DNA sequence: TGTGCCAGCAGCCCTAGTGGGTCCTACGAGCAGTACTTC. Translation: CASSPSGSYEQYF.

V usage is TRBV5-6 and J usage is TRBJ2-7, with D possibly being TRBD1 or TRBD2 (5 bases each). The CDR3 is 14 amino acids. Between the trimmed V and J ends, which lost 4 bases and 0 bases, there was a span of 11 bases. The germline V gene encodes CDR1 SGHDT and CDR2 YYEEEE. CDR3: CASSIGTGSYEQYF. The DNA for the CDR3 is TGTGCCAGCAGCATAGGGACCGGCTCCTACGAGCAGTACTTC.

V gene TRBV21-1 combines with J gene TRBJ2-7; TRBD1, the D gene given by the table, was not confirmed from the DNA. TRBV21-1 is a pseudogene segment. The CDR3 loop spans 19 amino acids. CDR3 in DNA: TGTGCCAGCAGCTCCCCGCCTCACCAATCAGGGGACCCACCCTACGAGCAGTACTTC. It specifies CASSSPPHQSGDPPYEQYF.

The chain recombines TRBV5-1 with TRBJ2-7, with D unclear. Germline V gene data show CDR1 as SGHRS and CDR2 as YFSETQ. The V end lost 0 bases, the J end lost 3 bases, and 7 bases lay between the germline ends. This CDR3 comprises 13 residues. The CDR3 is CASSLDGDYEQYF. The CDR3 nucleotides are TGCGCCAGCAGCTTGGATGGCGACTACGAGCAGTACTTC.

J is TRBJ2-2 and V is TRBV6-1; 8 nucleotides agree with TRBD2. The J segment lost 5 bases and the V segment lost 0 bases, leaving 8 bases of the junction unmatched. The V gene's germline CDR1 is MNHNS and CDR2 SASEGT. The CDR3 consists of 17 residues. CDR3: CASSEAWTSLGTGELFF. The CDR3 bases are TGTGCCAGCAGTGAAGCGTGGACTAGCTTAGGAACCGGGGAGCTGTTTTTT.

The J gene is TRBJ2-2, the V gene TRBV7-3, with D hard to call. Trimming took 6 bases from V and 5 from J, leaving 10 bases between them. Germline V lookup: CDR1 SGHTA, CDR2 FQGTGA. CDR3 size: 13 residues. As DNA, the CDR3 is TGTGCCAGCAGTTACCGACGGACCGGGGAGCTGTTTTTT. Amino acids: CASSYRRTGELFF.

A word on this clone: Other DNA variants within this sample encode the same CDR3. The chain is built from TRBV9 and TRBJ2-3; D gene unclear. CDR1 is SGDLS, CDR2 YYNGEE, per germline. The CDR3 has 12 residues. V gave up 2 bases and J gave up 1 base, with 2 bases separating them. The chain's CDR3 is CASSVGTDTQYF. CDR3 nucleotide sequence: TGTGCCAGCAGCGTGGGCACAGATACGCAGTATTTT.

This chain connects TRBV4-1 to TRBJ2-1, with 7 bases lining up with TRBD2. The junction had 6 bases not matched to a gene; V was cut back by 0 bases and J by 1 base. The CDR3 runs 17 residues. Germline V CDR1 and CDR2: MGHRA, YSYEKL. DNA for the CDR3: TGCGCCAGCAGCCAAGATCTCAGAGCGGGGTCCTACAATGAGCAGTTCTTC. Translated, it gives CASSQDLRAGSYNEQFF.

CDR3 in DNA: TGTGCCAGCAGAGAGGCCGTCGCTTACGAGCAGTACTTC. It codes for CASREAVAYEQYF. The chain carries TRBV7-9 and TRBJ2-7; the D is unclear. The CDR3 length is 13 residues. The germline V gene encodes CDR1 SEHNR and CDR2 FQNEAQ (reference sequence). V lost 6 bases to trimming and J lost 4 bases, with 13 bases between them.

V gene TRBV28 combines with J gene TRBJ2-7; D gene uncertain. V lost 3 bases and J 0 bases, leaving 6 bases between the germline ends. The CDR3 has 13 amino acids. Germline CDR1 reads MDHEN; CDR2 reads SYDVKM. Here the CDR3 reads CASSLADSYEQYF. CDR3 sequence (DNA): TGTGCCAGCAGTTTGGCGGACTCCTACGAGCAGTACTTC. Combining the CDR3 with reference TRBV28 and TRBJ2-7 gives the whole variable domain DVKVTQSSRYLVKRTGEKVFLECVQDMDHENMFWYRQDPGLGLRLIYFSYDVKMKEKGDIPEGYSVSREKKERFSLILESASTNQTSMYLCASSLADSYEQYFGPGTRLTVT.

The chain recombines TRBV28 with TRBJ2-3, with 8 bases lining up with TRBD2. V gave up 5 bases and J gave up 10 bases; unmatched junction bases: 23. CDR3 length: 18 amino acids. Germline lookup yields CDR1 MDHEN and CDR2 SYDVKM. CDR3 sequence: CASSQIHRGAGDGRPQYF. The CDR3 DNA follows: TGTGCCAGCAGTCAAATACATCGAGGAGCGGGAGACGGGCGTCCGCAGTATTTT.